This TCR beta chain was found in a study of shared clonotypes between healthy human individuals. Study-level background: Three CD4 naive, three CD4 memory, two CD8 naive and one CD8 memory plate were used per donor.

How the authors handled the data: Filtering differed since immunoSEQ provided only junctions, with no quality scores. Repertoires were generated with immunoSEQ multiplex PCR, while TCRdb's copy carries only in-frame clones and drops some. That table is the source of V, J and clone size, and D and trimming were worked out from the DNA. The table shows around 2,100,000 clones, with approximately 94% occurring only once. V lost 0 bases to trimming and J lost 2 bases, with 5 bases between them. Germline CDR1 and CDR2: SNHLY and FYNNEI. The CDR3 spans 14 residues. The naive CD8 fraction comprised CD45RO-negative cells positively selected for CCR7 and excluded terminally differentiated effector memory CD45RA+ cells. HIV-negative, healthy adults without recent acute infections or vaccinations were the donors. Every donor, a Caucasian adult, lived in Nashville, Tennessee. As concerns this clone: This CDR3 is also generated by other DNA sequences in the sample.

Sequenced input: naive CD8+ T cells sorted from blood. The chain joins TRBV2 to TRBJ1-5; D is undetermined. This TCR was sampled from a man aged 18 to 35 in good health. The CDR3 DNA reads TGTGCCAGCAGTGAAGCAGGCGGCAATCAGCCCCAGCATTTT. This codes for CASSEAGGNQPQHF.